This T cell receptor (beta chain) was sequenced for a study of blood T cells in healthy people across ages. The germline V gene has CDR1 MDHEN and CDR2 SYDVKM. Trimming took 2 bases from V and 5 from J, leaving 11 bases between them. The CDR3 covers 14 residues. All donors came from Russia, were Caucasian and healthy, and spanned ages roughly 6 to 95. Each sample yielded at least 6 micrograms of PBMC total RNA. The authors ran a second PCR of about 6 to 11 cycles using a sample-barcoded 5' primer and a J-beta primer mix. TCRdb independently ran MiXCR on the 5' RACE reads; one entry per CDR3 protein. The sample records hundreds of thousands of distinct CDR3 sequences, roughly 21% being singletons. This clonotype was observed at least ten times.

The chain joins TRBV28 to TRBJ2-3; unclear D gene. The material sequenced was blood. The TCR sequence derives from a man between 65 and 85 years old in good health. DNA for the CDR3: TGTGCCAGCAGTTTAATTGAGGACCAAGATACGCAGTATTTT. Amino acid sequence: CASSLIEDQDTQYF.